These 22 T cell receptor beta chains originate from one sample sequenced in a study of beta chain features in type 1 diabetes. The study reverse transcribed the entire isolated RNA, so it sequenced expressed TCRB transcripts. The protocol was immunoSEQ multiplex PCR, while the TCRdb copy is restricted to in-frame clones and leaves out a portion. The table has about half a million clones, about 29% seen once. Source material: naive CD4+ T cells from blood. All receptors derive from a man aged 18-30 years in good health.

The CDR3 DNA reads TGTGCCAGTAGTTTAGGGGGCCTGGAGACCCAGTACTTC. Its protein product is CASSLGGLETQYF. V is TRBV19 and J is TRBJ2-5, with 7 bases aligning to TRBD1. Per the germline V gene, CDR1 is LNHDA and CDR2 is SQIVND (reference sequence). V was clipped by 5 bases and J by 5 bases; unmatched bases: 5. The CDR3 is 13 amino acids.

The chain employs TRBV13 and TRBJ2-1; 9 nucleotides match TRBD2. This CDR3 is built from 16 residues. Germline V CDR1 and CDR2: PRHDT, FYEKMQ (reference sequence). The V and J ends lost 0 bases and 3 bases, in that order; junction bases with no gene match: 3. Here the CDR3 DNA reads TGTGCCAGCAGCTTAGGCGGACTAGCGATCTACAATGAGCAGTTCTTC. Protein: CASSLGGLAIYNEQFF.

The sample holds a few counts of this clone. The chain recombines TRBV30 with TRBJ1-1; D call uncertain. In germline, CDR1 is GTSNPN, CDR2 SVGIG (reference sequence). The CDR3 extends over 12 amino acids. The ends were cut back, 6 bases at V and 5 bases at J, with 13 bases in the middle. The CDR3 loop is CACSQTGTEAFF. CDR3 coding DNA: TGTGCCTGCTCCCAAACGGGGACTGAAGCTTTCTTT.

The rearrangement uses TRBV16 and TRBJ1-5; no clear D. V was clipped by 1 base and J by 3 bases, with 13 bases between them. This CDR3 contains 16 residues. Germline values: CDR1 KGHSY, CDR2 FQNENV. The CDR3 loop reads CASSQWTAGFNQPQHF. In DNA form, the CDR3 reads TGTGCCAGCAGCCAATGGACGGCGGGGTTCAATCAGCCCCAGCATTTT.

This clone was seen a few times. The rearrangement joins TRBV10-3 to TRBJ2-1; TRBD2 agrees at 14 bases. CDR3 length: 14 residues. After removal of 7 bases from V and 8 bases from J, the junction contained 4 bases not matched to a gene. Germline CDR1 and CDR2: ENHRY and SYGVKD. CDR3 loop: CAITGTSGSHEQFF. The CDR3 region has the DNA TGTGCCATCACCGGGACTAGCGGGAGTCATGAGCAGTTCTTC.

The chain couples TRBV5-6 to TRBJ2-3; D not resolved. The CDR3 contains 15 residues. Trimming pared 4 bases from V and 3 bases from J, leaving 15 bases between. Germline CDR1 SGHDT, CDR2 YYEEEE. The CDR3 sequence is CASSGVAARTDTQYF. CDR3 in DNA: TGTGCCAGCAGCGGGGTTGCTGCGCGGACAGATACGCAGTATTTT.

This clone showed up just a few times. The chain carries TRBV30 and TRBJ2-7; 9 bases are a match to TRBD2. There are 14 residues in the CDR3. Germline lookup yields CDR1 GTSNPN and CDR2 SVGIG (reference sequence). V shed 2 bases, J shed 7 bases, and the junction held 9 bases outside the gene matches. The CDR3 DNA is TGTGCCTGGAGTCCGCTAGCGGGGTCTTTAGAGCAGTACTTC. It specifies CAWSPLAGSLEQYF.

The chain recombines TRBV2 with TRBJ1-2; D is unresolved. CDR1 is SNHLY and CDR2 is FYNNEI in the germline V gene. The CDR3 consists of 12 residues. The V end lost 8 bases, the J end lost 0 bases, and 7 bases lay between the germline ends. CDR3 nucleotides: TGTGCCAGCTACAGAGCTAACTATGGCTACACCTTC. It translates to CASYRANYGYTF.

This clone was picked up a small number of times. The V call is TRBV29-1, the J call TRBJ2-5; possibly TRBD2 for D (5 bases). CDR1 SQVTM and CDR2 ANQGSEA come from the germline V gene. V dropped 5 bases and J dropped 3 bases, with 16 bases sitting between them. CDR3 length: 14 amino acids. The DNA of the CDR3 is TGCAGCGTTTATCGGTCCCCCGGGAAAGAGACCCAGTACTTC. Its translation is CSVYRSPGKETQYF.

This clone turned up a few times. The chain couples TRBV7-9 to TRBJ2-7, with unresolved D. The CDR3 is 12 residues long. Trimming left V 1 base short and J 4 bases short, with 5 bases between. Germline CDR1 reads SEHNR; CDR2 reads FQNEAQ (reference sequence). CDR3 protein: CASSLVQYEQYF. The CDR3 DNA reads as TGTGCCAGCAGCTTAGTCCAGTACGAGCAGTACTTC.

The chain employs TRBV9 and TRBJ2-1, with 10 nucleotides matching TRBD1. Germline V gene lookup returns CDR1 SGDLS and CDR2 YYNGEE. The CDR3 loop spans 15 amino acids. With 3 bases clipped from V and 8 bases from J, the junction kept 8 bases outside the gene matches. The DNA of the CDR3 is TGTGCCAGCAGCGGGGACAGGGGCCGTTGGGATGAGCAGTTCTTC. Its translation: CASSGDRGRWDEQFF.

The chain is built from TRBV5-4 and TRBJ1-2; D gene unclear. CDR1 SGHNT and CDR2 YYREEE come from the germline V gene (reference sequence). The CDR3 length is 14 residues. Trimming shortened V by 4 bases and J by 7 bases, and 17 bases separated the two germline ends. CDR3 bases: TGTGCCAGCAGCACCGTATCAGCGGTGGGTGGCTACACCTTC. It is translated as CASSTVSAVGGYTF.

The rearrangement uses TRBV7-2 and TRBJ1-2; no clear D. Germline V gives CDR1 SGHTA, CDR2 FQGNSA. V lost 1 base and J 4 bases, leaving 4 bases between the germline ends. CDR3 length: 12 amino acids. The CDR3 reads CASSLVGYGYTF. CDR3 nucleotides: TGTGCCAGCAGCTTAGTTGGCTATGGCTACACCTTC.

A few counts support this clone. The CDR3 bases are TGTGCCTGGAGGCCCGCGGGGCGAAGCTCCTACGAGCAGTACTTC. Translation gives CAWRPAGRSSYEQYF. The chain employs TRBV30 and TRBJ2-7; TRBD2 is a possible D gene (6 bases). Trimming removed 3 bases at V and 0 bases at J, with 15 bases between. The CDR3 has 15 amino acids. CDR1 GTSNPN and CDR2 SVGIG come from the germline V gene (reference sequence).

The chain couples TRBV18 to TRBJ1-1; D uncertain. CDR3 size: 13 residues. Germline CDR1 reads KGHSH; CDR2 reads LQKENI. V shed 8 bases and J shed 0 bases, with 10 bases lying between them. The CDR3 nucleotides read TGTGCCAGCCGTTCGGAGATGAACACTGAAGCTTTCTTT. Its translation is CASRSEMNTEAFF.

V is TRBV27 and J is TRBJ2-1, with 10 bases that match TRBD2. V lost 3 bases and J lost 6; bases outside the gene matches: 5. This CDR3 has 15 residues. Germline V gene sequence: CDR1 MNHEY, CDR2 SMNVEV (reference sequence). The CDR3 coding sequence is TGTGCCAGCAGTTTTAGGGCTAGCGGGGGCAATGAGCAGTTCTTC. Translation: CASSFRASGGNEQFF.

The chain uses TRBV11-2 and TRBJ2-2; 11 bases align to TRBD1. Germline V lookup: CDR1 SGHAT, CDR2 FQNNGV. The V gene end was trimmed by 4 bases and the J gene end by 4 bases; junction bases not matched to a gene: 5. This CDR3 has 16 residues. This chain's CDR3 is CASSWEGTGGTGELFF. Here the CDR3 DNA reads TGTGCCAGCAGCTGGGAAGGGACAGGGGGCACCGGGGAGCTGTTTTTT.

This clone was counted a few times. The chain uses TRBV27 and TRBJ2-1; maybe TRBD2 (6 bases). The CDR3 has 17 amino acids. V was pared by 3 bases and J by 0 bases, with 15 bases between. CDR1 is MNHEY, CDR2 SMNVEV, per germline (reference sequence). Written as DNA, the CDR3 is TGTGCCAGCAGTTTGGATTGGGCTAGCGTCTCCTACAATGAGCAGTTCTTC. The encoded protein is CASSLDWASVSYNEQFF.

This clone showed up just a few times. The V gene is TRBV28, the J gene TRBJ2-1; 10 bases match TRBD2. The germline gives CDR1 MDHEN, CDR2 SYDVKM. V was pared by 7 bases and J by 3 bases, with 6 bases of the junction left unmatched. This CDR3 comprises 15 residues. The CDR3 protein is CASTPWTSGYNEQFF. In nucleotides, the CDR3 is TGTGCCAGCACCCCTTGGACTAGCGGCTACAATGAGCAGTTCTTC.

The chain recombines TRBV14 with TRBJ1-6; 7 positions agree with TRBD1. Germline V gene sequence: CDR1 SGHDN, CDR2 FVKESK. This CDR3 region has 15 residues. The V gene end was trimmed by 1 base and the J gene end by 11 bases; junction bases not matched to a gene: 8. The CDR3 is CASSQALGQAAPLHF. The CDR3 nucleotides read TGTGCCAGCAGCCAAGCCCTTGGACAGGCAGCACCCCTCCACTTT.

V is TRBV9 and J is TRBJ2-3; no definite D call. The CDR3 spans 16 residues. V was trimmed by 1 base and J by 1 base, leaving 13 bases between them. Per germline, CDR1 SGDLS and CDR2 YYNGEE. The CDR3 loop reads CASSVMSLVGTDTQYF. DNA of the CDR3: TGTGCCAGCAGCGTAATGTCCCTAGTCGGCACAGATACGCAGTATTTT.

In its sample, this clone was seen a few times. The chain links TRBV7-2 to TRBJ2-7; 8 bases map to TRBD2. The junction had 3 bases not matched to a gene; V was cut back by 1 base and J by 4 bases. The germline CDR1 and CDR2 sequences are SGHTA and FQGNSA. The CDR3 contains 14 residues. The chain's CDR3 is CASSLESGGYEQYF. DNA of the CDR3: TGTGCCAGCAGCTTAGAGTCGGGAGGGTACGAGCAGTACTTC.